Following are 12 T cell receptor beta chains from one sample sequenced in a study of blood T cell repertoires in COVID-19. The method was immunoSEQ multiplex PCR; TCRdb's version includes in-frame clones alone and lacks a portion of them. The sample holds 200,000 or so clones; approximately 82% are singletons and the top ten take 6.5% to 7%. Sequenced: peripheral blood. These receptors were collected from a human donor with acute or convalescent COVID-19. The donor label of this sample is uncertain.

The chain joins TRBV18 to TRBJ2-4; 7 nucleotides line up with TRBD1. The CDR3 is 17 amino acids. The germline V gene has CDR1 KGHSH and CDR2 LQKENI. V lost 3 bases to trimming and J lost 6 bases; unmatched junction nucleotides: 14. In nucleotides, the CDR3 is TGTGCCAGCTCACCTTCCCGAGGGGGCGCTACAGGAAACATTCAGTACTTC. Translation gives CASSPSRGGATGNIQYF.

V gene TRBV10-3 combines with J gene TRBJ2-7; 8 bases map to TRBD1. V shed 5 bases, J shed 3 bases, and the junction held 3 bases outside the gene matches. This CDR3 is 13 amino acids long. Germline CDR1 is ENHRY and CDR2 is SYGVKD. CDR3 bases: TGTGCCATCAGTCCTGGACAGGGCTACGAGCAGTACTTC. This encodes CAISPGQGYEQYF.

The count of this clone is one. The chain couples TRBV7-2 to TRBJ2-7; a possible D gene is TRBD2 (6 bases). This CDR3 spans 15 amino acids. Per the germline V gene, CDR1 is SGHTA and CDR2 is FQGNSA. V lost 5 bases to trimming and J lost 1 base, with 15 bases between them. CDR3 coding DNA: TGTGCCAGCAGCACCCTAGCGTATGAGTCCTACGAGCAGTACTTC. Translation gives CASSTLAYESYEQYF. Supplemented by reference TRBV7-2 and TRBJ2-7, the full variable domain reads GAGVSQSPSNKVTEKGKDVELRCDPISGHTALYWYRQSLGQGLEFLIYFQGNSAPDKSGLPSDRFSAERTGGSVSTLTIQRTQQEDSAVYLCASSTLAYESYEQYFGPGTRLTVT.

This sequence joins TRBV27 and TRBJ2-3; 8 positions match TRBD1. Germline V lookup: CDR1 MNHEY, CDR2 SMNVEV (reference sequence). The junction had 6 bases not matched to a gene; V was cut back by 5 bases and J by 5 bases. This CDR3 is 14 amino acids long. The CDR3 bases are TGTGCCAGCAGTCCCCAGGGGGCGATAGATACGCAGTATTTT. Translated: CASSPQGAIDTQYF.

This chain uses TRBV29-1 with TRBJ1-1; 9 bases are a match to TRBD1. J was trimmed by 1 base and V by 7 bases; bases with no gene match: 4. Germline V lookup: CDR1 SQVTM, CDR2 ANQGSEA. This CDR3 spans 13 amino acids. CDR3 coding DNA: TGCAGCGGGAGGGGACAGGGGAACACTGAAGCTTTCTTT. Translating it yields CSGRGQGNTEAFF. The full variable domain, its missing parts supplied by reference TRBV29-1 and TRBJ1-1, is SAVISQKPSRDICQRGTSLTIQCQVDSQVTMMFWYRQQPGQSLTLIATANQGSEATYESGFVIDKFPISRPNLTFSTLTVSNMSPEDSSIYLCSGRGQGNTEAFFGQGTRLTVV.

Comments on this clone: Different DNA sequences within this sample yield the same CDR3. The chain uses TRBV11-2 and TRBJ1-1; D not certain. CDR1 and CDR2 from the germline V gene are SGHAT and FQNNGV. CDR3 length: 14 amino acids. Trimming left V 1 base short and J 1 base short, with 7 bases between. CDR3 nucleotide sequence: TGTGCCAGCAGCTTAGCCGGGTCGAACACTGAAGCTTTCTTT. As protein: CASSLAGSNTEAFF.

Comment on this clone: Sequence at one end of the junction differs from germline and may be a read error. The genes are TRBV2 and TRBJ2-4; TRBD2 agrees at 12 bases. CDR1 is SNHLY and CDR2 is FYNNEI in the germline V gene. The CDR3 has 15 amino acids. DNA of the CDR3: TGTGCCAGCGGTATAGGGGCTAGCGGGAGGGCCTACCGCGACTTC. Translation gives CASGIGASGRAYRDF.

DNA for the CDR3: TGTGCCAGCTTGAGACAGGGAAGTACTGAAGCTTTCTTT. This gives the protein CASLRQGSTEAFF. The chain couples TRBV27 to TRBJ1-1; 7 positions match TRBD1. Germline V gene data show CDR1 as MNHEY and CDR2 as SMNVEV (reference sequence). This CDR3 has 13 residues. Trimming took 8 bases from V and 5 from J; bases not matched to a gene: 8.

The table lists this clone with a count of one. This rearrangement joins TRBV14 to TRBJ2-1; 8 bases align to TRBD2. The junction had 6 bases not matched to a gene; V was cut back by 4 bases and J by 4 bases. Germline-derived CDR1 and CDR2 are SGHDN and FVKESK. This CDR3 has 15 amino acids. The chain's CDR3 is CASSLGTSVYNEQFF. DNA of the CDR3: TGTGCCAGCAGCCTCGGGACTAGTGTATACAATGAGCAGTTCTTC.

The chain carries TRBV11-1 and TRBJ2-2, with 8 bases aligning to TRBD1. CDR1 SGHAT and CDR2 FQDESV come from the germline V gene (reference sequence). V lost 5 bases to trimming and J lost 3 bases; unmatched junction nucleotides: 2. This CDR3 comprises 14 residues. In nucleotides, the CDR3 is TGTGCCAGCAGCGGACAGGGAGACACCGGGGAGCTGTTTTTT. Protein product: CASSGQGDTGELFF.

The chain combines TRBV11-3 with TRBJ1-1; D not certain. In germline, CDR1 is SGHNT, CDR2 YENEEA. The CDR3 length is 13 residues. The V end was cut by 3 bases, the J end by 5 bases, with 10 bases between. The CDR3 DNA follows: TGTGCCAGCAGCTTCTCCGCGGGTACTGAAGCTTTCTTT. It translates to CASSFSAGTEAFF.

The V and J genes are TRBV7-8 and TRBJ2-7; a possible D gene is TRBD2 (5 bases). This CDR3 has 12 amino acids. V lost 5 bases and J lost 6, with 11 bases in between. Per the germline V gene, CDR1 is SGHVS and CDR2 is FQNEAQ. The CDR3 nucleotides read TGTGCCAGCAGCCGCCCGGACTTCGAGCAGTACTTC. This sequence encodes CASSRPDFEQYF. Together with reference TRBV7-8 and TRBJ2-7, the CDR3 gives the full variable domain: GAGVSQSPRYKVAKRGQDVALRCDPISGHVSLFWYQQALGQGPEFLTYFQNEAQLDKSGLPSDRFFAERPEGSVSTLKIQRTQQEDSAVYLCASSRPDFEQYFGPGTRLTVT.